A single T cell receptor beta chain is shown here with its context. This record belongs to a study of cytomegalovirus exposure and HLA in healthy donors. Repertoires were generated with immunoSEQ multiplex PCR, while TCRdb's copy carries only in-frame clones and drops some. Of some 60,000 clones in the sample, approximately 94% are singletons; the top ten hold 4% to 5.5%. The TCR comes from a man between 18 and 29 years old in good health and CMV-seropositive. Sample: PBMCs.

This chain's CDR3 is CASSPTGVREAFF. The CDR3 nucleotides are TGTGCCAGCAGTCCTACCGGGGTGCGGGAAGCTTTCTTT. The chain joins TRBV28 to TRBJ1-1, with D unresolved. CDR3 length: 13 residues. Trimming stripped 5 bases from V and 8 bases from J, with 15 bases between. The V gene's germline CDR1 is MDHEN and CDR2 SYDVKM.